This T cell receptor beta chain was recovered during a study of early T cells in non-severe SARS-CoV-2 infection. Findings of the study overall: Matching against VDJdb likely underestimated virus-specific expansions, favoring anti-spike CD8.

From the 5' RACE reads, TCRdb called clonotypes with MiXCR, one entry per CDR3 protein. Found here are about 26,000 distinct CDR3 sequences, just over 4% of them singletons; the top ten hold about 6.3%. Germline-derived CDR1 and CDR2 are ENHRY and SYGVKD. Unmatched junction bases numbered 8, after V lost 1 base and J lost 9 bases. CDR3 length: 16 amino acids. Concerning this clonotype: Its antigen is not known.

The chain carries TRBV10-3 and TRBJ2-1, with 11 positions matching TRBD2. The sample consisted of whole blood. The receptor was isolated from an adult who was a healthcare worker with PCR-confirmed SARS-CoV-2 infection or an uninfected control (not recorded which). The CDR3 coding sequence is TGTGCCATCAGTGAGTTCAAAGGACTAGCGGGCCCTGAGCAGTTCTTC. Translation gives CAISEFKGLAGPEQFF.